This T cell receptor beta chain was found in a study of blood T cell repertoires in COVID-19. This clone was counted at least ten times. Repertoires were generated with immunoSEQ multiplex PCR, while TCRdb's copy carries only in-frame clones and drops some. The sample shows 85,000 to 90,000 clones, about 86% of them seen only once. V lost 5 bases and J 2 bases, leaving 15 bases between the germline ends. The CDR3 has 16 amino acids. Looked up from germline, CDR1 is SGHVS and CDR2 is FQNEAQ. The specimen was peripheral blood. This clonotype was obtained from an elderly man with active or convalescent COVID-19. The chain recombines TRBV7-8 with TRBJ1-4, with a possible D match to TRBD1 (6 bases). CDR3 in amino acids: CASSAAQGSTNEKLFF. The DNA of the CDR3 is TGTGCCAGCAGCGCGGCACAGGGCTCCACTAATGAAAAACTGTTTTTT.